This T cell receptor (beta chain) was recovered during a study of OX40 agonist ivuxolimab in advanced cancers. Study-wide background: Partial responses, seen in three patients, involved one hepatocellular carcinoma and two cutaneous melanomas.

Clones were sequenced by immunoSEQ multiplex PCR, and TCRdb holds only the in-frame ones, with some missing. The data show about 58,000 clones, 70% to 90% seen once. Points on this clone: Its specificity is unknown.

The CDR3 runs to 14 residues. Germline CDR1 and CDR2: SGHAT and FQNNGV. V dropped 6 bases and J dropped 0 bases, with 9 bases sitting between them. Study-wide points: The mean number of expanded clones was higher in CD8+ T cells than in CD4+.

The rearrangement links TRBV11-2 to TRBJ1-3, with D unresolved. Sequenced here: CD4+ or CD8+ T cells sorted from blood, sampled in a trial of the OX40 agonist ivuxolimab. This receptor was taken from an adult with an advanced solid tumor such as melanoma, head and neck, liver or kidney cancer. Written as DNA, the CDR3 is TGTGCCAGCAGGGAAGGGAGCTCTGGAAACACCATATATTTT. Translated: CASREGSSGNTIYF.